This is a list of T cell receptor beta chains from one sample in a study of T-cell memory formation after mild COVID-19. Each CDR3 protein gets one entry after TCRdb re-called the 5' RACE reads with MiXCR. The table includes 150,000 to 200,000 distinct CDR3 sequences, more than 14% detected once. The sample comprised PBMCs or a T cell subset sorted from them (not recorded which). All receptors derive from an adult woman who had mild COVID-19 (a few samples of this study predate the infection). Cell type and time point are not known. Each CDR3 is given with its conserved first and last residue. A D gene is named only where the DNA matches it firmly. Some rows have no size entry. The others give once, few or many, or a class for an expanded clone.

J	D	V	size	DNA	CDR3
TRBJ2-1	.	TRBV7-9	few	TGTGCCAGCAGCTCAGTCCTGGATTACAATGAGCAGTTCTTC	CASSSVLDYNEQFF
TRBJ2-7	.	TRBV7-2	.	TGTGCCAGCAGCTTCTCCGGGACTTTAGTCTACGAGCAGTACTTC	CASSFSGTLVYEQYF
TRBJ2-3	.	TRBV9	few	TGTGCCAGCAGCGTATTCAGTGATACGCAGTATTTT	CASSVFSDTQYF
TRBJ2-5	.	TRBV5-4	few	TGTGCCAGCAGCTTGGTGGGGCCTCAAGAGACCCAGTACTTC	CASSLVGPQETQYF
TRBJ2-7	TRBD1	TRBV15	.	TGTGCCACCAGCACCGGACAGGGGATCTACGAGCAGTACTTC	CATSTGQGIYEQYF
TRBJ2-7	.	TRBV24-1	.	TGTGCCACCAGTGACCGGATAGGAGGGGGCGCTGCCTACGAGCAGTACTTC	CATSDRIGGGAAYEQYF
TRBJ2-7	.	TRBV29-1	.	TGCAGCGCTGGACAGAGCTACGAGCAGTACTTC	CSAGQSYEQYF
TRBJ2-4	TRBD1	TRBV20-1	.	TGCAGTGTCGGACAGGGGGCCGGAGCCAAAAACATTCAGTACTTC	CSVGQGAGAKNIQYF
TRBJ2-7	.	TRBV7-9	.	TGTGCCAGCAGCCCGTATATGGACGAGCAGTACTTC	CASSPYMDEQYF
TRBJ2-7	TRBD1	TRBV7-9	many	TGTGCCAGCAGCCATACAGGGGGCTACGAGCAGTACTTC	CASSHTGGYEQYF
TRBJ2-3	TRBD2	TRBV7-2	.	TGTGCCAGCAGCTCTAGCGGGCACACAGATACGCAGTATTTT	CASSSSGHTDTQYF
TRBJ2-2	.	TRBV9	few	TGTGCCAGCAGCGTAGCTAGACAGGGAGGGGACACCGGGGAGCTGTTTTTT	CASSVARQGGDTGELFF
TRBJ1-5	.	TRBV7-8	few	TGTGCCAGCAGCCCTTCACACAGGGATTGGGTTCAGCCCCAGCATTTT	CASSPSHRDWVQPQHF
TRBJ2-2	.	TRBV3-1	many	TGTGCCAGCAGCCAAGATTTGATCGGGGAGCTGTTTTTT	CASSQDLIGELFF
TRBJ1-5	.	TRBV3-2	.	TGTGCCAGCAGCCCTACCTTGAGGGGCAACAATCAGCCCCAGCATTTT	CASSPTLRGNNQPQHF
TRBJ2-7	TRBD2	TRBV2	few	TGTGCCAGCATTGGACTAGCGGGGTTCGAGCAGTACTTC	CASIGLAGFEQYF
TRBJ2-2	.	TRBV29-1	.	TGCAGCGTTGGACAGCACACCGGGGAGCTGTTTTTT	CSVGQHTGELFF
TRBJ1-1	.	TRBV20-1	few	TGCAGCGACTCATCAAGGGGGGAAGGTGAAGCTTTCTTT	CSDSSRGEGEAFF
TRBJ1-1	.	TRBV5-1	.	TGCGCCAGCAGCTTGAAAGGGGCGAGTACTGAAGCTTTCTTT	CASSLKGASTEAFF
TRBJ2-1	.	TRBV3-2	few	TGTGCCAGCAGCCAAGATCGGGGAGAAGGTGAGCAGTTCTTC	CASSQDRGEGEQFF
TRBJ2-7	.	TRBV7-2	few	TGTGCCAGCAGCTTAGCCGGTAGCGCCCTCTCCTACGAGCAGTACTTC	CASSLAGSALSYEQYF
TRBJ2-1	TRBD1	TRBV30	.	TGTGCCTGGAGTTTGGTCGGGACAGGGAACTACAATGAGCAGTTCTTC	CAWSLVGTGNYNEQFF
TRBJ2-7	TRBD2	TRBV27	few	TGTGCCAGCAGTTTCGCACTAGCGGCCTACGAGCAGTACTTC	CASSFALAAYEQYF
TRBJ2-7	TRBD2	TRBV7-9	few	TGTGCCAGCAGCTCCCCCAGGGTAGCGGGGCCTACGGTGCAGTACTTC	CASSSPRVAGPTVQYF
TRBJ1-1	.	TRBV7-9	.	TGTGCCAGCAGCTTAGGGGGTCTGAACACTGAAGCTTTCTTT	CASSLGGLNTEAFF
TRBJ2-3	.	TRBV12-3/TRBV12-4	few	TGTGCCAGCGACAAGGGGGGTAGCACAGATACGCAGTATTTT	CASDKGGSTDTQYF
TRBJ2-1	TRBD2	TRBV4-3	few	TGCGCCAGCAGCTCGACTAGCGGGAGCCATGAGCAGTTCTTC	CASSSTSGSHEQFF
TRBJ2-3	.	TRBV4-2	few	TGTGCCAGCAGCCAAGAAGGGACGAACACAGATACGCAGTATTTT	CASSQEGTNTDTQYF
TRBJ2-3	.	TRBV9	few	TGTGCCAGCAGCGTAGAGTTTGGAAGTCCCACCTTCGGGCAGTATTTT	CASSVEFGSPTFGQYF
TRBJ1-4	.	TRBV19	few	TGTGCCAGTACTCGACAGATGTCAAGTGAAAAACTGTTTTTT	CASTRQMSSEKLFF
TRBJ1-1	.	TRBV29-1	few	TGCAGCGTTGAGAGGGCAGGGCGGGACACTGAAGCTTTCTTT	CSVERAGRDTEAFF
TRBJ2-3	TRBD1	TRBV15	.	TGTGCCACCAGCAGAGGGTTACAGGGGGTCAAAGATACGCAGTATTTT	CATSRGLQGVKDTQYF
TRBJ2-1	TRBD1	TRBV7-2	many	TGTGCCAGCAGCATTACCCGGGACAGGGGGTACAATGAGCAGTTCTTC	CASSITRDRGYNEQFF
TRBJ2-1	TRBD1	TRBV7-8	.	TGTGCCAGCAGCTACCCCAGACGTAGGGGGCCCTACAATGAGCAGTTCTTC	CASSYPRRRGPYNEQFF
TRBJ2-3	TRBD2	TRBV7-9	.	TGTGCCAGCACCCCCGGGAGGGGTTTCACAGATACGCAGTATTTT	CASTPGRGFTDTQYF
TRBJ1-1	.	TRBV18	.	TGTGCCAGCTCACCGGAAACCAGGGGCACTGAAGCTTTCTTT	CASSPETRGTEAFF
TRBJ1-2	.	TRBV7-9	.	TGTGCCAGCAGCTCGAGACAGGCCGAAGGAGGAAGGGGCTACACCTTC	CASSSRQAEGGRGYTF
TRBJ1-1	.	TRBV7-9	.	TGTGCCAGCAGCTTGAGGGGTAGGGACACTGAAGCTTTCTTT	CASSLRGRDTEAFF
TRBJ2-7	.	TRBV25-1	many	TGTGCCACAGGGGACTCCTACGAGCAGTACTTC	CATGDSYEQYF
TRBJ1-1	TRBD1	TRBV5-1	few	TGCGCCAGCAGGAGGGGGATCGGGACAGGGGGAAATCCCACTGAAGCTTTCTTT	CASRRGIGTGGNPTEAFF
TRBJ2-2	TRBD2	TRBV20-1	.	TGCAGTGCTAGTTGGCTAGCGGGAGGAACCGGGGAGCTGTTTTTT	CSASWLAGGTGELFF
TRBJ2-5	TRBD2	TRBV3-1	.	TGTGCCAGCAGCCATAGAATAGCGGGGGGGGAGACCCAGTACTTC	CASSHRIAGGETQYF
TRBJ2-7	.	TRBV7-8	.	TGTGCCTCCCAGCGCTCAGCCTACGAGCAGTACTTC	CASQRSAYEQYF
TRBJ1-1	.	TRBV27	few	TGTGCCAGCAGCCGGGGGCCGGGGACTGAAGCTTTCTTT	CASSRGPGTEAFF
TRBJ1-6	.	TRBV18	few	TGTGCCAGCTCACCACCGAGTGGACGGAGCCTCCACTTT	CASSPPSGRSLHF
TRBJ2-4	.	TRBV15	.	TGTGCCACCAGCCCACGGGCACCCGGCGGGGAAAACATTCAGTACTTC	CATSPRAPGGENIQYF
TRBJ1-1	.	TRBV29-1	.	TGCAGCGTTTCGGGACGGTTGAACACTGAAGCTTTCTTT	CSVSGRLNTEAFF
TRBJ1-2	.	TRBV5-4	.	TGTGCCAGCAGCTTCGGCTACGGGGGCCAGGGATTCTATGGCTACACCTTC	CASSFGYGGQGFYGYTF
TRBJ2-3	.	TRBV19	few	TGTGCCAGTAGTATCCCCGGCCCAGATACGCAGTATTTT	CASSIPGPDTQYF
TRBJ2-1	.	TRBV7-2	few	TGTGCCAGCAGCTTAGGAGGGCACAATGAGCAGTTCTTC	CASSLGGHNEQFF